The sample holds one count of the clone carrying this T cell receptor beta chain. Its antigen is unknown. V was cut by 4 bases and J by 3 bases, with 9 bases left in between. Germline CDR1 and CDR2: MNHEY and SMNVEV (reference sequence). The CDR3 is 14 amino acids. PCR was performed using 60 Vbeta and 13 Jbeta primers. Measured with immunoSEQ multiplex PCR; TCRdb has only the in-frame clones, and not every one. The sample includes 85,000 to 100,000 clones, around 74% of them seen just once. The data originate from a study of cytomegalovirus exposure and HLA in healthy donors. Study-wide results and limits: Equally common other TCR beta chains were less clonally expanded than HLA-associated ones, a later analysis found. Researchers left out some V segments, among them TRBV6-2 and TRBV6-3, as indistinguishable.

The specimen was PBMCs. The chain carries TRBV27 and TRBJ1-4; D ambiguous. This clonotype was sampled from a middle-aged man in good health and CMV-seropositive. Here the CDR3 reads CASSSSTSNEKLFF. Here the CDR3 DNA reads TGTGCCAGCAGTTCGTCTACGTCTAATGAAAAACTGTTTTTT.